The 23 T cell receptor beta chains presented below share a single source sample, sequenced in a study of OX40 agonist ivuxolimab in advanced cancers. The assay was immunoSEQ multiplex PCR, and TCRdb's table has in-frame clones only and misses some. The repertoire holds approximately 69,000 clones, with more than 85% as singletons. The sequencing used CD4+ or CD8+ T cells sorted from blood, collected in a trial of the OX40 agonist ivuxolimab. These receptors came from an adult with an advanced solid tumor such as melanoma, head and neck, liver or kidney cancer.

The chain employs TRBV28 and TRBJ2-5; 12 bases are a match to TRBD2. The CDR3 sequence is 17 residues long. From germline, CDR1 is MDHEN and CDR2 SYDVKM. V shed 1 base, J shed 1 base, and the junction held 4 bases outside the gene matches. As DNA, the CDR3 is TGTGCCAGCAGTTTATTGACTAGCGGGAGCGCCCAAGAGACCCAGTACTTC. Its translation: CASSLLTSGSAQETQYF.

This sequence joins TRBV19 and TRBJ1-5; 9 nucleotides match TRBD1. CDR1 is LNHDA and CDR2 is SQIVND in the germline V gene (reference sequence). The J segment lost 2 bases and the V segment lost 4 bases, leaving 9 bases of the junction unmatched. The CDR3 length is 17 residues. CDR3 residues: CASSKDRGGGGNQPQHF. For the CDR3, the DNA is TGTGCCAGTAGTAAGGACAGGGGAGGAGGCGGCAATCAGCCCCAGCATTTT.

J is TRBJ1-1 and V is TRBV6-5; the D is unclear. Trimming cost V 1 base and J 1 base, with 4 bases left between them. The germline CDR1 and CDR2 sequences are MNHEY and SVGAGI. The CDR3 covers 13 residues. The CDR3 loop is CASSYWRNTEAFF. For the CDR3, the DNA is TGTGCCAGCAGTTACTGGAGGAACACTGAAGCTTTCTTT.

V and J are TRBV11-2 and TRBJ2-3; D ambiguous. With 2 bases removed from V and 4 bases from J, the gap between germline ends came to 19 bases. This CDR3 has 17 residues. Looked up from germline, CDR1 is SGHAT and CDR2 is FQNNGV. The CDR3 DNA is TGTGCCAGCAGCTTACGACCTCATTACCAAGCTGCAGATACGCAGTATTTT. It is translated as CASSLRPHYQAADTQYF.

The CDR3 nucleotides are TGTGCCAGCAGCCGTCAACTAGCGGGAGTCGGGGGGGCGAACACCGGGGAGCTGTTTTTT. It specifies CASSRQLAGVGGANTGELFF. The chain has TRBV14 and TRBJ2-2, with 11 bases aligning to TRBD2. The trim removed 4 bases at V and 0 bases at J, leaving 13 bases unmatched. The CDR3 spans 20 residues. Germline lookup yields CDR1 SGHDN and CDR2 FVKESK.

This chain uses TRBV5-1 with TRBJ1-3; unclear D gene. The germline gives CDR1 SGHRS, CDR2 YFSETQ. There are 15 residues in the CDR3. Trimming stripped 0 bases from V and 0 bases from J, with 7 bases between. CDR3 nucleotides: TGCGCCAGCAGCTTGGACAAGAGCTCTGGAAACACCATATATTTT. Translated: CASSLDKSSGNTIYF.

V gene TRBV10-3 combines with J gene TRBJ1-1; D is uncertain. This CDR3 comprises 15 residues. V was cut by 0 bases and J by 0 bases, with 8 bases left in between. Germline assignment: CDR1 ENHRY and CDR2 SYGVKD. The CDR3 sequence: CAISESRTLNTEAFF. The CDR3 bases are TGTGCCATCAGTGAGTCGAGGACTCTGAACACTGAAGCTTTCTTT.

The rearrangement joins TRBV9 to TRBJ1-1, with D possibly TRBD1 on 5 matching bases. The length of the CDR3 is 16 residues. Germline values: CDR1 SGDLS, CDR2 YYNGEE. Trimming left V 3 bases short and J 0 bases short, with 15 bases between. The CDR3 nucleotides are TGTGCCAGCAGCGCGGGGGATATCGGCATGAACACTGAAGCTTTCTTT. It yields the protein CASSAGDIGMNTEAFF.

The chain employs TRBV9 and TRBJ2-7, with 11 bases identical to TRBD1. The length of the CDR3 is 15 residues. The ends lost 0 bases at V and 7 bases at J; junction bases unmatched: 6. Germline CDR1 SGDLS, CDR2 YYNGEE. CDR3 bases: TGTGCCAGCAGCGTAGGAGGACAGGGGGCCTGGGAGCAGTACTTC. Encoded protein: CASSVGGQGAWEQYF.

The chain joins TRBV27 to TRBJ2-7; possibly TRBD1 for D (6 bases). Germline assignment: CDR1 MNHEY and CDR2 SMNVEV (reference sequence). The V gene lost 7 bases and the J gene lost 6 bases, with 22 bases spanning the gap. The CDR3 sequence is 15 residues long. In nucleotides, the CDR3 is TGTGCCAGCAATCCTGATGGGGGCGGCCTTCTCGAGCAGTACTTC. It specifies CASNPDGGGLLEQYF.

This clone came up once. This chain uses TRBV10-3 with TRBJ1-3, with D uncertain. The germline V and J ends were trimmed by 10 bases and 0 bases, with 25 bases remaining between them. This CDR3 has 18 residues. CDR1 and CDR2 (germline): ENHRY, SYGVKD. CDR3 sequence: CASTFRTTRTSSGNTIYF. In nucleotides, the CDR3 is TGTGCCAGCACCTTTAGAACCACCAGGACGAGCTCTGGAAACACCATATATTTT.

Only one count was recorded for this clone. V usage is TRBV18 and J usage is TRBJ2-5; D uncertain. This CDR3 spans 12 amino acids. Germline CDR1 and CDR2: KGHSH and LQKENI. Trimming shortened V by 3 bases and J by 3 bases, and 5 bases separated the two germline ends. The CDR3 here is CASSPEEETQYF. The CDR3 region has the DNA TGTGCCAGCTCACCTGAAGAAGAGACCCAGTACTTC. Using reference TRBV18 and TRBJ2-5 for the parts outside the CDR3, the full variable domain is NAGVMQNPRHLVRRRGQEARLRCSPMKGHSHVYWYRQLPEEGLKFMVYLQKENIIDESGMPKERFSAEFPKEGPSILRIQQVVRGDSAAYFCASSPEEETQYFGPGTRLLVL.

This chain links TRBV9 with TRBJ2-3, with 7 bases matching TRBD1. V dropped 4 bases and J dropped 3; count of bases not matched to a gene: 8. Germline CDR1 reads SGDLS; CDR2 reads YYNGEE. The CDR3 loop spans 15 amino acids. The CDR3 is CASSFAGTETDTQYF. The CDR3, as DNA: TGTGCCAGCAGCTTCGCCGGGACAGAGACAGATACGCAGTATTTT.

The rearrangement uses TRBV6-6 and TRBJ2-1; D possibly matches TRBD1 or TRBD2 (5 bases each). The germline V gene encodes CDR1 MNHNY and CDR2 SVGAGI (reference sequence). CDR3 length: 15 amino acids. The V end was cut by 0 bases, the J end by 5 bases, with 11 bases between. The chain's CDR3 is CASSYSRDANNEQFF. Written as DNA, the CDR3 is TGTGCCAGCAGTTACTCCCGGGACGCAAACAATGAGCAGTTCTTC.

The V call is TRBV10-3, the J call TRBJ2-2; TRBD1 aligns across 10 bases. The CDR3 length is 14 residues. V trimming: 6 bases; J trimming: 3 bases; junction bases outside the gene matches: 1. Germline CDR1 ENHRY, CDR2 SYGVKD. The CDR3 sequence: CAIRGTGDTGELFF. DNA for the CDR3: TGTGCCATCAGGGGGACAGGGGACACCGGGGAGCTGTTTTTT.

The rearrangement links TRBV28 to TRBJ1-2; tentative D call: TRBD1 (5 bases). V was cut by 7 bases and J by 7 bases, with 19 bases left in between. The V gene's germline CDR1 is MDHEN and CDR2 SYDVKM. This CDR3 spans 14 amino acids. Here the CDR3 reads CASMGTGKKSGYTF. Written as DNA, the CDR3 is TGTGCCAGCATGGGGACGGGGAAGAAATCTGGCTACACCTTC.

V usage is TRBV6-1 and J usage is TRBJ1-5; D possibly corresponds to TRBD1 (5 bases). CDR3 length equals 16 residues. Germline-derived CDR1 and CDR2 are MNHNS and SASEGT. Trimming removed 2 bases from V and 0 bases from J, with 11 bases in between. This chain's CDR3 is CASSERGVPSNQPQHF. The CDR3 DNA reads as TGTGCCAGCAGTGAACGAGGGGTTCCTAGCAATCAGCCCCAGCATTTT.

This clone was found once. The chain is built from TRBV5-1 and TRBJ2-3; D unresolved. V lost 4 bases and J lost 3, with 9 bases in between. Germline V gives CDR1 SGHRS, CDR2 YFSETQ. CDR3 length equals 13 residues. The CDR3 spells CASSTLDTDTQYF. CDR3 DNA: TGCGCCAGCAGCACCCTAGATACAGATACGCAGTATTTT.

The V and J genes are TRBV9 and TRBJ2-1, with 8 bases matching TRBD2. Losses at the gene ends were 0 bases for V and 3 bases for J; bases not matched to a gene: 2. Germline V gene sequence: CDR1 SGDLS, CDR2 YYNGEE. The CDR3 extends over 15 amino acids. The CDR3 sequence: CASSVGSGSYNEQFF. The CDR3 nucleotides read TGTGCCAGCAGCGTAGGGAGCGGGAGCTACAATGAGCAGTTCTTC.

This clone was seen a handful of times. The chain combines TRBV7-8 with TRBJ1-2, with 7 positions matching TRBD1. CDR1 SGHVS and CDR2 FQNEAQ come from the germline V gene. The CDR3 length is 13 residues. V trimming: 6 bases; J trimming: 3 bases; junction bases outside the gene matches: 4. CDR3 DNA sequence: TGTGCCAGCAGGCCCGGGACAGACTATGGCTACACCTTC. Translating gives CASRPGTDYGYTF.

The V call is TRBV28, the J call TRBJ1-1, with TRBD1 matching 8 bases. After removal of 2 bases from V and 5 bases from J, the junction contained 7 bases not matched to a gene. The CDR3 has 15 amino acids. From germline, CDR1 is MDHEN and CDR2 SYDVKM. CDR3 DNA sequence: TGTGCCAGCAGTTTAACGGCAGGGGGCCGGACTGAAGCTTTCTTT. This sequence encodes CASSLTAGGRTEAFF.

This clone was recorded only once. The V gene is TRBV5-4, the J gene TRBJ2-5; the match to TRBD1 covers 10 bases. The junction had 2 bases not matched to a gene; V was cut back by 4 bases and J by 5 bases. Germline V CDR1 and CDR2: SGHNT, YYREEE (reference sequence). This CDR3 spans 13 amino acids. The DNA of the CDR3 is TGTGCCAGCAGCCCGGGACAGGGGGAGACCCAGTACTTC. This encodes CASSPGQGETQYF.

The chain links TRBV6-5 to TRBJ2-7, with 8 bases identical to TRBD2. CDR1 MNHEY and CDR2 SVGAGI come from the germline V gene. The CDR3 has 15 amino acids. The J segment lost 4 bases and the V segment lost 6 bases, leaving 11 bases of the junction unmatched. The DNA of the CDR3 is TGTGCCAGCAGGTCCCGGGGGGGAATTAAGTACGAGCAGTACTTC. Its translation is CASRSRGGIKYEQYF.